Sequencing of this T cell receptor beta chain was carried out in a study of blood T cells in healthy people across ages. This CDR3 spans 15 amino acids. From germline, CDR1 is SGHAT and CDR2 FQNNGV. V shed 1 base and J shed 4 bases, with 13 bases lying between them. Russia was home to the donors, healthy Caucasian individuals aged about 6 to 90. Through a sample-barcoded 5' primer and a J-beta primer mix, a second PCR was run for roughly 6 to 11 cycles. TCRdb redid the calling of the 5' RACE reads with MiXCR, one entry per CDR3 protein. The sample consists of approximately 850,000 distinct CDR3 sequences, about 42% of them appearing once.

This chain connects TRBV11-2 to TRBJ1-2; no reliable D call. The specimen was blood. This TCR derives from a man aged 55 to 70 in good health. CDR3 coding DNA: TGTGCCAGCAGCTTAGGTGTCAGTCAAATCTATGGCTACACCTTC. As protein: CASSLGVSQIYGYTF.